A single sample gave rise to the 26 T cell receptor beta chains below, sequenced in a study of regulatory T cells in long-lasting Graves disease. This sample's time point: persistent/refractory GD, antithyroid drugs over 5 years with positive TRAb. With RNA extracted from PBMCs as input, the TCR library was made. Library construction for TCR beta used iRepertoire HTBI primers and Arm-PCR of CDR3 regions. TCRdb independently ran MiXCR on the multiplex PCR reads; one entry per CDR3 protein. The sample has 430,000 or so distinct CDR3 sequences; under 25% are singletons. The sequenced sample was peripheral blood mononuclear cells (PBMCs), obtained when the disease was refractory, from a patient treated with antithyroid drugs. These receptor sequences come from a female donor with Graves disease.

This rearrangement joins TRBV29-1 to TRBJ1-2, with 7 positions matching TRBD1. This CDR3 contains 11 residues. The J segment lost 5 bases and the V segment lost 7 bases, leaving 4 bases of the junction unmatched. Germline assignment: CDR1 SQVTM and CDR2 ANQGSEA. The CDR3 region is CSEEGAYGYTF. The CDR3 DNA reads TGCAGCGAAGAGGGGGCATATGGCTACACCTTC.

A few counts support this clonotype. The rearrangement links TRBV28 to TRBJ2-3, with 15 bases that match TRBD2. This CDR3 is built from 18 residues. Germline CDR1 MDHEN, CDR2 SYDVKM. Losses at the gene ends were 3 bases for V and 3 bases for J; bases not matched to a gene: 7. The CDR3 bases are TGTGCCAGCAGTTTTCAGTGGGGACTAGCGGGAGGAACAGATACGCAGTATTTT. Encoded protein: CASSFQWGLAGGTDTQYF.

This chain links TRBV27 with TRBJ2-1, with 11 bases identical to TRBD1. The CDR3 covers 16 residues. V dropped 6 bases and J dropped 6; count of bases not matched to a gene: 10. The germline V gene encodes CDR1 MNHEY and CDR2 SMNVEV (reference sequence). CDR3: CASRDRGLEGRNEQFF. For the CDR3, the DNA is TGTGCCAGCAGGGACAGGGGGCTGGAGGGTCGCAATGAGCAGTTCTTC.

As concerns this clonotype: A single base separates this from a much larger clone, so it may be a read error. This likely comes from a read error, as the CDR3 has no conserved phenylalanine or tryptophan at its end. The CDR3 region has the DNA TGCGCCAGCAGCTTGACAGACTCCCCCGGTGGCTACACCTCC. It encodes CASSLTDSPGGYTS. The chain is built from TRBV5-1 and TRBJ1-2; D gene uncertain. Germline CDR1 and CDR2: SGHRS and YFSETQ. Trimming removed 1 base at V and 7 bases at J, with 14 bases between. The CDR3 covers 14 residues.

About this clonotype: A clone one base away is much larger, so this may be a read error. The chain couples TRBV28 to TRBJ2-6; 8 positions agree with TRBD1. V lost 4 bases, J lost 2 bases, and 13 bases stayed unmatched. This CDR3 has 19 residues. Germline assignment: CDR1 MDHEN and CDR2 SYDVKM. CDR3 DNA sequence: TGTGCCAGCAGTTCCAATGCAGGCAGGGGGCCCCCTGGGGCCAACGTCCTGACTTTC. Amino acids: CASSSNAGRGPPGANVLTF. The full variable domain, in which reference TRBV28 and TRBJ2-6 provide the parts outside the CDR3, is DVKVTQSSRYLVKRTGEKVFLECVQDMDHENMFWYRQDPGLGLRLIYFSYDVKMKEKGDIPEGYSVSREKKERFSLILESASTNQTSMYLCASSSNAGRGPPGANVLTFGAGSRLTVL.

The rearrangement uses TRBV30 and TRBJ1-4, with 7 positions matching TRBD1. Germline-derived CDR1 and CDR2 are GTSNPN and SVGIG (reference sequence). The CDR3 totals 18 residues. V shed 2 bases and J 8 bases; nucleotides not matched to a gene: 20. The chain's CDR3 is CAWSPAEWEGALNEKLFF. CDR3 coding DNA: TGTGCCTGGAGTCCCGCGGAGTGGGAGGGGGCTTTAAACGAAAAACTGTTTTTT.

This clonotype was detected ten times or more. The CDR3 loop reads CASSLPGGGTIYF. In DNA, the CDR3 is TGTGCCAGCAGCTTACCTGGGGGCGGCACCATATATTTT. The V gene is TRBV7-8, the J gene TRBJ1-3, with a possible D match to TRBD1 (6 bases). Trimming cost V 2 bases and J 9 bases, with 11 bases left between them. The germline gives CDR1 SGHVS, CDR2 FQNEAQ. This CDR3 has 13 amino acids.

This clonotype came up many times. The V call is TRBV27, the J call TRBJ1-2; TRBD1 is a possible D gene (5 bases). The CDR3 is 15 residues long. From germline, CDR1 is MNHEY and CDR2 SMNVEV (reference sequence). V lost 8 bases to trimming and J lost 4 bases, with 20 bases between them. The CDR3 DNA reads TGTGCCAGCGGGACTGTAAAGGTGATATCCTATGGCTACACCTTC. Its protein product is CASGTVKVISYGYTF.

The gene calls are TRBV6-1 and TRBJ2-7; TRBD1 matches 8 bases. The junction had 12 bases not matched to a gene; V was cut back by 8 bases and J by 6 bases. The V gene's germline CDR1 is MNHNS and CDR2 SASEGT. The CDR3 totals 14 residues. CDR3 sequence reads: CASRRQGTLREQYF. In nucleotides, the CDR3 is TGTGCCAGCCGCAGACAGGGGACTCTACGCGAGCAGTACTTC.

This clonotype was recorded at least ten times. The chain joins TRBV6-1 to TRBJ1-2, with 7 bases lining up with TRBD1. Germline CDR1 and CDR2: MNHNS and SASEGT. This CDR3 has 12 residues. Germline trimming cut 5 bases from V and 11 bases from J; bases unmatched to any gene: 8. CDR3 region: CASSPRTGPYTF. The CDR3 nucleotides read TGTGCCAGCAGTCCTCGGACAGGACCTTACACCTTC.

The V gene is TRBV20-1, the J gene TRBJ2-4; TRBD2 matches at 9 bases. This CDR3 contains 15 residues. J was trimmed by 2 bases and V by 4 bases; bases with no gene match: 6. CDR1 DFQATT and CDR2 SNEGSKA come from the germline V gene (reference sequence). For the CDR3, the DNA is TGCAGTGCTACTCGGACTAGCGAGTCCAAAAACATTCAGTACTTC. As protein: CSATRTSESKNIQYF.

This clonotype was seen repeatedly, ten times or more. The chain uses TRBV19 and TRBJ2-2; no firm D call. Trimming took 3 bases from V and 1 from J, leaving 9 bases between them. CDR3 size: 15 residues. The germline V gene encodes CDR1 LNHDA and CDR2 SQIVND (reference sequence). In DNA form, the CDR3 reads TGTGCCAGTAGTATCGCCCCAGTGAACACCGGGGAGCTGTTTTTT. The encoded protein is CASSIAPVNTGELFF.

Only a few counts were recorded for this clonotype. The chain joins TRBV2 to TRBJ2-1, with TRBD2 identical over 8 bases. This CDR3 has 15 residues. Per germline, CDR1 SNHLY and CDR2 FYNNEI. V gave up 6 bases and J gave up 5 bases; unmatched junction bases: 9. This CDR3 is CASRFTSGFDNEQFF. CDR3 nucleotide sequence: TGTGCCAGCAGATTCACTAGCGGATTCGACAATGAGCAGTTCTTC.

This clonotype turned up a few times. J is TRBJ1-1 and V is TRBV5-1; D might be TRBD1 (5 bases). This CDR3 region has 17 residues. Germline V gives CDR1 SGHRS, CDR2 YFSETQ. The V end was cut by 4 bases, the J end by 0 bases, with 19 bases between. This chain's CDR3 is CASSAKLQDPVNTEAFF. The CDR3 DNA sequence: TGCGCCAGCAGCGCCAAACTACAGGACCCAGTGAACACTGAAGCTTTCTTT.

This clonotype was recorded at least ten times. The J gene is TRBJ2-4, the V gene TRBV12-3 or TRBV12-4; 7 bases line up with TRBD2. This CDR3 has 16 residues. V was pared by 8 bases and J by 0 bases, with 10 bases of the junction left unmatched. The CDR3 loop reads CASSAGADIAKNIQYF. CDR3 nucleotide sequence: TGTGCCAGCTCGGCGGGAGCTGACATAGCCAAAAACATTCAGTACTTC.

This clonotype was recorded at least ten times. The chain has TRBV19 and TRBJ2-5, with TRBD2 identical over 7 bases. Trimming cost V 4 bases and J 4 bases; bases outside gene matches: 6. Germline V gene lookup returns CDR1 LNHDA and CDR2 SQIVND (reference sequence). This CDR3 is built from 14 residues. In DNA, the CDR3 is TGTGCCAGTAGTACTACTAGCGTCATAGAGACCCAGTACTTC. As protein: CASSTTSVIETQYF. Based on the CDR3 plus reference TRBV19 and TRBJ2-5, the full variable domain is DGGITQSPKYLFRKEGQNVTLSCEQNLNHDAMYWYRQDPGQGLRLIYYSQIVNDFQKGDIAEGYSVSREKKESFPLTVTSAQKNPTAFYLCASSTTSVIETQYFGPGTRLLVL.

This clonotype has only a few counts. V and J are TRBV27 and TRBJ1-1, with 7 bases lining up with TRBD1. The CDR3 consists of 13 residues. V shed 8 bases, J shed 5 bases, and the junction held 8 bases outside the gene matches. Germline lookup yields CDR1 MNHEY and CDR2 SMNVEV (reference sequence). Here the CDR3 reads CASEDRAGTEAFF. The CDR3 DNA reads TGTGCCAGCGAAGACAGGGCGGGTACTGAAGCTTTCTTT.

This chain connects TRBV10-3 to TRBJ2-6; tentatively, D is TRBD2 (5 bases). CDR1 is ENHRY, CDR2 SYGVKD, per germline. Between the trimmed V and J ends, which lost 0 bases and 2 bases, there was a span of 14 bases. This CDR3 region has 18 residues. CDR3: CAISESRTSGTGANVLTF. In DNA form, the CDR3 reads TGTGCCATCAGTGAGTCTCGTACTTCGGGGACTGGGGCCAACGTCCTGACTTTC.

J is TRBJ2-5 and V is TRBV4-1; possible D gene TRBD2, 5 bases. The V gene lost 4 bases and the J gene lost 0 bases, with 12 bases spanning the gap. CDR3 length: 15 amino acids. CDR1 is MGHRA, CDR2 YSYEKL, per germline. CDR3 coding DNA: TGCGCCAGCAGCCCACGGGCGGGTAACCAAGAGACCCAGTACTTC. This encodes CASSPRAGNQETQYF.

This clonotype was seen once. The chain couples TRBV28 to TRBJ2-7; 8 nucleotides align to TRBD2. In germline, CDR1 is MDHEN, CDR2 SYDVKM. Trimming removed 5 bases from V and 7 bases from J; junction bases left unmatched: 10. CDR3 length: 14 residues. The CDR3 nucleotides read TGTGCCAGCAGTCGTAGCGGGACACGGGGTGAGCAGTACTTC. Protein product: CASSRSGTRGEQYF.

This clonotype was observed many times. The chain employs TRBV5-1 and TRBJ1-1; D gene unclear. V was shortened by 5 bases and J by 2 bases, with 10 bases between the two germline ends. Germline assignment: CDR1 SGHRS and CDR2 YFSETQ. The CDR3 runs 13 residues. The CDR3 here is CASRETLNTEAFF. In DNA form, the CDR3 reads TGCGCCAGCAGAGAGACACTTAACACTGAAGCTTTCTTT.

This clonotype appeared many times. In nucleotides, the CDR3 is TGTGCCAGCACCCTGGGGGCAGCGGGGGCCGGGGAGCTGTTTTTT. Its translation is CASTLGAAGAGELFF. V gene TRBV28 combines with J gene TRBJ2-2; 8 nucleotides align to TRBD2. Germline trimming cut 7 bases from V and 6 bases from J; bases unmatched to any gene: 10. Germline V gives CDR1 MDHEN, CDR2 SYDVKM. The CDR3 runs to 15 residues.

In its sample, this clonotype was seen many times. The DNA of the CDR3 is TGTGCCAGCTCACCTAATACACAAGAGACCCAGTACTTC. Translation gives CASSPNTQETQYF. The gene calls are TRBV18 and TRBJ2-5, with no clear D. CDR3 length: 13 amino acids. V was shortened by 3 bases and J by 2 bases, with 7 bases between the two germline ends. The germline V gene encodes CDR1 KGHSH and CDR2 LQKENI. The full variable domain, completed using reference TRBV18 and TRBJ2-5, is NAGVMQNPRHLVRRRGQEARLRCSPMKGHSHVYWYRQLPEEGLKFMVYLQKENIIDESGMPKERFSAEFPKEGPSILRIQQVVRGDSAAYFCASSPNTQETQYFGPGTRLLVL.

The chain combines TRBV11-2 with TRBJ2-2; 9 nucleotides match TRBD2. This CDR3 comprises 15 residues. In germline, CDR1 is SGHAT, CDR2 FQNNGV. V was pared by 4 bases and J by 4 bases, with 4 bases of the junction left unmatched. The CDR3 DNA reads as TGTGCCAGCAGCTCCGTAGCGGGAGTCACCGGGGAGCTGTTTTTT. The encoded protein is CASSSVAGVTGELFF. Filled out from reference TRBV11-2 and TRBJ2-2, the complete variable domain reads EAGVAQSPRYKIIEKRQSVAFWCNPISGHATLYWYQQILGQGPKLLIQFQNNGVVDDSQLPKDRFSAERLKGVDSTLKIQPAKLEDSAVYLCASSSVAGVTGELFFGEGSRLTVL.

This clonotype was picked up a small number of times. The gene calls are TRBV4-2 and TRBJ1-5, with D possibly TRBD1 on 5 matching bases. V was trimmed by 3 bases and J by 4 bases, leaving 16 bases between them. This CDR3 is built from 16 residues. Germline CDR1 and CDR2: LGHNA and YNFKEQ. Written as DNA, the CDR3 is TGTGCCAGCAGCCAGCGCAGGGAGGCCGTAAATCAGCCCCAGCATTTT. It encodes CASSQRREAVNQPQHF.

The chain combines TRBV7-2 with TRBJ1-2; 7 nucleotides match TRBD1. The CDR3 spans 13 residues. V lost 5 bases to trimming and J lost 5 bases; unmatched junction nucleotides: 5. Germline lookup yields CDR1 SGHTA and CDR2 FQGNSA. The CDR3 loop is CASSHGGQYGYTF. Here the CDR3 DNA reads TGTGCCAGCAGCCACGGGGGACAGTATGGCTACACCTTC. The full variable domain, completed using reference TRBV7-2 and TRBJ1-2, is GAGVSQSPSNKVTEKGKDVELRCDPISGHTALYWYRQSLGQGLEFLIYFQGNSAPDKSGLPSDRFSAERTGGSVSTLTIQRTQQEDSAVYLCASSHGGQYGYTFGSGTRLTVV.